This TCR beta chain was captured in a study of blood T cell repertoires in COVID-19. The overall study: Sample material is recorded as cDNA or gDNA derived from T cells, B-cell-depleted T cells, or PBMCs.

Study processing details: It was from reference gene primer amplification that nucleated cell counts were estimated. The method was immunoSEQ multiplex PCR; TCRdb's version includes in-frame clones alone and lacks a portion of them. The V and J calls and clone size are taken from that table; D and trimming were inferred from the DNA. The table records 70,000 to 95,000 clones, 89% of them present only once. Germline lookup yields CDR1 SEHNR and CDR2 FQNEAQ (reference sequence). V dropped 5 bases and J dropped 0 bases, with 8 bases sitting between them. CDR3 size: 14 residues. This TCR came from a man over 45 with COVID-19, enrolled during active disease. The chain couples TRBV7-9 to TRBJ1-5; a weak D match, TRBD1 (5 bases). Sequencing was done on a sample of peripheral blood. The chain's CDR3 is CASSLDSSNQPQHF. The CDR3, as DNA: TGTGCCAGCAGCCTTGACAGTAGCAATCAGCCCCAGCATTTT.